This entry lists 28 T cell receptor beta chains sequenced from one sample in a study of human T cells and chemical hapten exposure. Time point in this sample: patch test 3, about 24 weeks after DPC sensitization. Sample treatment: therapeutic diphenylcyclopropenone sensitization with weekly scalp DPC. TCRdb redid the calling of the RACE reads with MiXCR, one entry per CDR3 protein. This table holds about 90,000 distinct CDR3 sequences, about 11% found once. The sequencing used whole blood, collected in connection with sensitization to the hapten diphenylcyclopropenone (DPC). The receptors were gathered from a woman in her 30s with alopecia areata. Some clones in this sample may be carry-over from other donors' samples.

This clonotype was seen only a few times. V is TRBV14 and J is TRBJ2-7; 8 bases align to TRBD1. This CDR3 spans 14 amino acids. J was trimmed by 6 bases and V by 0 bases; bases with no gene match: 4. Germline V gives CDR1 SGHDN, CDR2 FVKESK. In DNA, the CDR3 is TGTGCCAGCAGCCAAGATAGGACAGGGACCGAGCAGTACGTC. This codes for CASSQDRTGTEQYV.

J is TRBJ2-1 and V is TRBV19; 8 bases are shared with TRBD2. Germline CDR1 LNHDA, CDR2 SQIVND (reference sequence). There are 14 residues in the CDR3. The junction had 6 bases not matched to a gene; V was cut back by 2 bases and J by 9 bases. In DNA form, the CDR3 reads TGTGCCAGTAGTATATTACTTAGCGGGACTGAGCAGTTCTTC. It codes for CASSILLSGTEQFF.

The sample holds a few counts of this clonotype. The chain is built from TRBV12-3 or TRBV12-4 and TRBJ1-2; the D gene is possibly TRBD1 (5 bases). The CDR3 length is 14 residues. V gave up 5 bases and J gave up 4 bases, with 14 bases separating them. The CDR3 region is CASSPQGLVYGYTF. The CDR3 coding sequence is TGTGCCAGCAGTCCTCAGGGACTTGTCTATGGCTACACCTTC.

The chain joins TRBV11-2 to TRBJ1-3; D call uncertain. V was pared by 3 bases and J by 3 bases, with 12 bases between. CDR3 length equals 15 residues. Germline V gene data show CDR1 as SGHAT and CDR2 as FQNNGV. For the CDR3, the DNA is TGTGCCAGCAGCTTTACGACGGGAGGTGGAAACACCATATATTTT. Its translation is CASSFTTGGGNTIYF.

A few counts support this clonotype. The chain couples TRBV30 to TRBJ1-5; perhaps TRBD1 as D (6 bases). The germline V and J ends were trimmed by 1 base and 6 bases, with 13 bases remaining between them. Germline CDR1 reads GTSNPN; CDR2 reads SVGIG (reference sequence). The CDR3 runs to 14 residues. CDR3 DNA sequence: TGTGCCTGGAGTGAGTGGGCAGGGGCTCAGCCCCAGCATTTT. Amino acid sequence: CAWSEWAGAQPQHF.

This clonotype was picked up many times. The chain links TRBV7-2 to TRBJ2-7; the D is unclear. Between the trimmed V and J ends, which lost 3 bases and 4 bases, there was a span of 16 bases. The CDR3 is 15 residues long. Per the germline V gene, CDR1 is SGHTA and CDR2 is FQGNSA. CDR3 amino acids: CASSFDSRSWYEQYF. The DNA for the CDR3 is TGTGCCAGCAGCTTCGACTCCCGGTCTTGGTACGAGCAGTACTTC.

This clonotype was seen ten or more times. The rearrangement links TRBV7-2 to TRBJ1-2; D call uncertain. Trimming took 7 bases from V and 2 from J, leaving 11 bases between them. The CDR3 runs to 13 residues. Germline lookup yields CDR1 SGHTA and CDR2 FQGNSA. The CDR3 coding sequence is TGTGCCAGCACCCCGACCCTAAACTATGGCTACACCTTC. Protein product: CASTPTLNYGYTF.

This clonotype appeared a single time. The V and J genes are TRBV2 and TRBJ2-7; D call uncertain. V lost 5 bases and J lost 5, with 7 bases in between. Germline V gene sequence: CDR1 SNHLY, CDR2 FYNNEI. This CDR3 spans 11 amino acids. The CDR3 nucleotides read TGTGCCAGCAGTATCGCTGACGAGCAGTACTTC. Protein sequence: CASSIADEQYF.

The chain has TRBV6-2 or TRBV6-3 and TRBJ2-1; maybe TRBD2 (6 bases). Germline V gene lookup returns CDR1 MNHEY and CDR2 SVGEGT. The CDR3 loop spans 17 amino acids. V was shortened by 2 bases and J by 4 bases, with 18 bases between the two germline ends. The CDR3 loop reads CASSYPPWRGLYNEQFF. The CDR3, as DNA: TGTGCCAGCAGTTACCCCCCGTGGCGGGGCCTTTACAATGAGCAGTTCTTC.

This clonotype was detected a few times. The V gene is TRBV24-1, the J gene TRBJ2-7, with no clear D. Per germline, CDR1 KGHDR and CDR2 SFDVKD. Trimming shortened V by 5 bases and J by 5 bases, and 9 bases separated the two germline ends. CDR3 length equals 12 residues. This chain's CDR3 is CATSGTQDEQYF. As DNA, the CDR3 is TGTGCCACCAGTGGTACCCAGGACGAGCAGTACTTC.

This clonotype was seen many times. This sequence joins TRBV12-3 or TRBV12-4 and TRBJ2-3; no definite D call. This CDR3 region has 12 residues. V was shortened by 8 bases and J by 6 bases, with 12 bases between the two germline ends. This CDR3 reads CASGKGWDTQYF. Here the CDR3 DNA reads TGTGCCAGCGGAAAAGGTTGGGATACGCAGTATTTT.

The rearrangement uses TRBV24-1 and TRBJ1-2; D not resolved. The CDR3 runs 13 residues. Germline CDR1 and CDR2: KGHDR and SFDVKD. V lost 3 bases and J 3 bases, leaving 7 bases between the germline ends. The CDR3 region has the DNA TGTGCCACCAGTGATGGCAACGACTATGGCTACACCTTC. It encodes CATSDGNDYGYTF.

CDR3: CASSPGTSGSYEQYF. The CDR3 DNA reads TGTGCCAGCAGCCCCGGGACTAGCGGGTCCTACGAGCAGTACTTC. J is TRBJ2-7 and V is TRBV7-6, with TRBD2 matching over 12 bases. Germline V gene data show CDR1 as SGHVS and CDR2 as FNYEAQ. The CDR3 is 15 amino acids. Unmatched junction bases numbered 3, after V lost 5 bases and J lost 1 base.

This clonotype showed up just a few times. The chain couples TRBV2 to TRBJ2-2; TRBD2 matches 9 bases. This CDR3 is built from 17 residues. V shed 8 bases and J 1 base; nucleotides not matched to a gene: 11. CDR1 and CDR2 from the germline V gene are SNHLY and FYNNEI. The CDR3 loop reads CASAYPLAGKNTGELFF. The CDR3 DNA follows: TGTGCCAGCGCTTACCCCCTAGCGGGGAAGAACACCGGGGAGCTGTTTTTT.

In its sample, this clonotype was seen many times. This chain connects TRBV4-2 to TRBJ2-1; possibly TRBD2 for D (6 bases). This CDR3 region has 17 residues. CDR1 and CDR2 (germline): LGHNA, YNFKEQ. Between the trimmed V and J ends, which lost 0 bases and 7 bases, there was a span of 19 bases. DNA of the CDR3: TGTGCCAGCAGCCAAGAGGGGACTTCCGAGGGTGGGAATGAGCAGTTCTTC. It yields the protein CASSQEGTSEGGNEQFF.

This clonotype was counted many times. The chain carries TRBV2 and TRBJ2-7; D is possibly TRBD1 (6 bases). The CDR3 contains 12 residues. Germline CDR1 reads SNHLY; CDR2 reads FYNNEI. V lost 4 bases to trimming and J lost 5 bases, with 9 bases between them. The CDR3 DNA sequence: TGTGCCAGCAGTGCAGGGGACAACGAGCAGTACGTC. The encoded protein is CASSAGDNEQYV.

J is TRBJ2-7 and V is TRBV20-1, with D uncertain. Trimming pared 6 bases from V and 4 bases from J, leaving 13 bases between. Germline V CDR1 and CDR2: DFQATT, SNEGSKA (reference sequence). The CDR3 totals 12 residues. CDR3 in amino acids: CSAFGPPYEQYF. In DNA form, the CDR3 reads TGCAGTGCCTTTGGACCCCCATACGAGCAGTACTTC.

This clonotype was observed a handful of times. This chain joins TRBV7-2 and TRBJ2-7; perhaps D is TRBD1 or TRBD2 (7 bases each). V gave up 5 bases and J gave up 0 bases, with 14 bases separating them. The CDR3 contains 15 residues. Germline CDR1 and CDR2: SGHTA and FQGNSA. The chain's CDR3 is CASSQGGGSSYEQYF. CDR3 bases: TGTGCCAGCAGCCAGGGGGGCGGGAGCTCCTACGAGCAGTACTTC.

The table lists this clonotype with a few counts. The chain combines TRBV7-2 with TRBJ2-3; possibly TRBD2 for D (5 bases). From germline, CDR1 is SGHTA and CDR2 FQGNSA. The CDR3 covers 13 residues. V lost 1 base to trimming and J lost 3 bases, with 5 bases between them. The CDR3 reads CASSLGETDTQYF. CDR3 coding DNA: TGTGCCAGCAGCTTAGGGGAGACAGATACGCAGTATTTT. The full variable domain, with the rest looked up from reference TRBV7-2 and TRBJ2-3, is GAGVSQSPSNKVTEKGKDVELRCDPISGHTALYWYRQSLGQGLEFLIYFQGNSAPDKSGLPSDRFSAERTGGSVSTLTIQRTQQEDSAVYLCASSLGETDTQYFGPGTRLTVL.

This clonotype was observed a single time. A single base separates this from a much larger clone, so it may be a read error. The rearrangement links TRBV10-3 to TRBJ2-2; TRBD1 matches 7 bases. The CDR3 spans 14 residues. Germline CDR1 and CDR2: ENHRY and SYGVKD. V dropped 11 bases and J dropped 6; count of bases not matched to a gene: 12. CDR3 in amino acids: CAFHRGQRAGELFF. DNA for the CDR3: TGTGCCTTTCATAGGGGACAGAGAGCCGGGGAGCTGTTTTTT.

This clonotype was detected many times. The chain uses TRBV18 and TRBJ1-5; D is ambiguous. The CDR3 spans 13 residues. V gave up 3 bases and J gave up 2 bases, with 5 bases separating them. CDR1 and CDR2 (germline): KGHSH, LQKENI. The chain's CDR3 is CASSPTRNQPQHF. As DNA, the CDR3 is TGTGCCAGCTCACCGACGCGCAATCAGCCCCAGCATTTT.

This clonotype has at least ten counts. V gene TRBV28 combines with J gene TRBJ2-4, with D possibly TRBD2 on 6 matching bases. This CDR3 is 14 amino acids long. The V end was cut by 3 bases, the J end by 7 bases, with 13 bases between. Per the germline V gene, CDR1 is MDHEN and CDR2 is SYDVKM. CDR3 in DNA: TGTGCCAGCAGTTTCTGGGGCGCGGGGAACATTCAGTACTTC. Translation gives CASSFWGAGNIQYF.

The V and J genes are TRBV10-3 and TRBJ2-3; D might be TRBD2 (7 bases). The CDR3 has 15 residues. The V gene's germline CDR1 is ENHRY and CDR2 SYGVKD. The V gene lost 11 bases and the J gene lost 4 bases, with 22 bases spanning the gap. CDR3 residues: CAASRGAVGSDTQYF. CDR3 nucleotide sequence: TGTGCCGCGTCACGGGGGGCGGTTGGCTCAGATACGCAGTATTTT.

The chain uses TRBV11-1 and TRBJ2-2; D remains ambiguous. Per germline, CDR1 SGHAT and CDR2 FQDESV (reference sequence). V lost 0 bases, J lost 3 bases, and 5 bases lay in between. This CDR3 is 14 amino acids long. CDR3 bases: TGTGCCAGCAGCTTAGCGGGGTACACCGGGGAGCTGTTTTTT. The encoded protein is CASSLAGYTGELFF.

This clonotype was seen ten or more times. The chain has TRBV30 and TRBJ2-3; 14 bases line up with TRBD2. Germline V gene lookup returns CDR1 GTSNPN and CDR2 SVGIG (reference sequence). CDR3 length: 16 amino acids. V lost 2 bases and J lost 4; bases outside the gene matches: 5. The CDR3 nucleotides read TGTGCCTGGAGTCCAGGGACTAGCGGGAGCGCAGATACGCAGTATTTT. It codes for CAWSPGTSGSADTQYF.

There are a few counts of this clonotype. This chain links TRBV30 with TRBJ1-5, with D perhaps matching TRBD1 (6 bases). The germline V gene encodes CDR1 GTSNPN and CDR2 SVGIG (reference sequence). Trimming took 5 bases from V and 3 from J, leaving 11 bases between them. The CDR3 contains 13 residues. The CDR3 sequence is CAWGQNHNQPQHF. In DNA, the CDR3 is TGTGCCTGGGGACAGAACCACAATCAGCCCCAGCATTTT. The variable domain in full, with the rest retrieved from reference TRBV30 and TRBJ1-5, is SQTIHQWPATLVQPVGSPLSLECTVEGTSNPNLYWYRQAAGRGLQLLFYSVGIGQISSEVPQNLSASRPQDRQFILSSKKLLLSDSGFYLCAWGQNHNQPQHFGDGTRLSIL.

This clonotype was seen at least ten times. This chain links TRBV28 with TRBJ1-2; D is perhaps TRBD1 (6 bases). Looked up from germline, CDR1 is MDHEN and CDR2 is SYDVKM. V lost 2 bases, J lost 4 bases, and 11 bases lay in between. This CDR3 is 14 amino acids long. CDR3 sequence (DNA): TGTGCCAGCAGTTTAAAAGACAGGATCTATGGCTACACCTTC. Translated: CASSLKDRIYGYTF.

This clonotype was recorded at least ten times. The chain joins TRBV21-1 to TRBJ2-7; TRBD2, as called in the table, went unchecked against the DNA. TRBV21-1 is reported as a pseudogene. The CDR3 has 16 amino acids. CDR3 amino acids: CASSKEIIRGPYEQYV. CDR3 coding DNA: TGTGCCAGCAGCAAAGAGATCATTAGAGGGCCTTACGAGCAGTACGTC.